These 25 T cell receptor beta chains came from one sample sequenced in a study of metastatic and nonmetastatic thyroid tumors. TCRdb reanalyzed the PCR reads via MiXCR. This repertoire shows about 93,000 clones, about 13% found once; its top ten account for approximately 10%. Patients had received no treatment of any kind before thyroid surgery. Input material: blood. The receptors derive from a female donor with papillary thyroid cancer or a benign thyroid nodule (not recorded which). Some clones in this sample may be carry-over from other donors' samples.

The table lists this clone with many counts. The DNA for the CDR3 is TGTGCCAGCAGTCCAGGACGGACCAACTATGGCTACACCTTC. It yields the protein CASSPGRTNYGYTF. This chain uses TRBV6-1 with TRBJ1-2; D remains unclear. This CDR3 is built from 14 residues. Trimming left V 5 bases short and J 2 bases short, with 12 bases between. Germline values: CDR1 MNHNS, CDR2 SASEGT.

This clone was counted many times. The chain has TRBV7-9 and TRBJ2-1; D not certain. From germline, CDR1 is SEHNR and CDR2 FQNEAQ (reference sequence). CDR3 length: 12 residues. The V end lost 0 bases, the J end lost 6 bases, and 3 bases lay between the germline ends. In nucleotides, the CDR3 is TGTGCCAGCAGCTTAGCCCCCAATGAGCAGTTCTTC. This gives the protein CASSLAPNEQFF.

This clone was found many times. The chain uses TRBV7-9 and TRBJ2-7; D gene unclear. This CDR3 is 15 amino acids long. Germline-derived CDR1 and CDR2 are SEHNR and FQNEAQ (reference sequence). Trimming pared 1 base from V and 2 bases from J, leaving 12 bases between. The CDR3 loop reads CASSLGAGSPYEQYF. The DNA of the CDR3 is TGTGCCAGCAGCTTAGGTGCAGGTTCCCCCTACGAGCAGTACTTC.

The gene calls are TRBV28 and TRBJ1-6; 9 positions agree with TRBD1. Germline CDR1 reads MDHEN; CDR2 reads SYDVKM. The V gene end was trimmed by 4 bases and the J gene end by 7 bases; junction bases not matched to a gene: 5. The CDR3 is 15 residues long. The CDR3 DNA follows: TGTGCCAGCAGTTCCTCCGGGACAGGGAATTCACCCCTCCACTTT. Translating gives CASSSSGTGNSPLHF.

This clone was counted ten times or more. The chain joins TRBV12-3 or TRBV12-4 to TRBJ2-7; D possibly corresponds to TRBD1 (5 bases). The V end was cut by 9 bases, the J end by 5 bases, with 23 bases between. The CDR3 is made up of 15 amino acids. The CDR3 reads CASSHLGVQGDEQYF. CDR3 in DNA: TGTGCCAGTTCCCATCTAGGGGTGCAAGGGGACGAGCAGTACTTC.

This clone appeared many times. This chain joins TRBV20-1 and TRBJ2-7; 10 bases are shared with TRBD2. This CDR3 spans 14 amino acids. Germline values: CDR1 DFQATT, CDR2 SNEGSKA (reference sequence). Trimming took 0 bases from V and 4 from J; bases not matched to a gene: 3. The CDR3 region is CSARDSGRRYEQYF. As DNA, the CDR3 is TGCAGTGCTAGAGATAGCGGGAGGAGATACGAGCAGTACTTC.

This clone occurred many times. The chain carries TRBV3-1 and TRBJ2-1; maybe TRBD2 (5 bases). V lost 4 bases and J 6 bases, leaving 16 bases between the germline ends. Germline V gives CDR1 LGHDT, CDR2 YNNKEL (reference sequence). The CDR3 is 15 residues long. CDR3 nucleotide sequence: TGTGCCAGCAGCCGTGACCTAGCAGGAGGCAATGAGCAGTTCTTC. Its protein is CASSRDLAGGNEQFF.

In this sample, this clone turned up a few times. The chain combines TRBV27 with TRBJ2-2, with D hard to call. Germline loops: CDR1 MNHEY, CDR2 SMNVEV (reference sequence). CDR3 length equals 15 residues. V was trimmed by 3 bases and J by 3 bases, leaving 11 bases between them. CDR3 sequence (DNA): TGTGCCAGCAGTTTTATCTTTACATACACCGGGGAGCTGTTTTTT. Its protein product is CASSFIFTYTGELFF.

This clone has a count of ten or more. The chain combines TRBV12-3 or TRBV12-4 with TRBJ1-4; perhaps TRBD1 as D (6 bases). V was shortened by 5 bases and J by 4 bases, with 14 bases between the two germline ends. This CDR3 has 15 amino acids. The CDR3 nucleotides are TGTGCCAGCAGTCCTGAGGGGGTTTTTAATGAAAAACTGTTTTTT. This encodes CASSPEGVFNEKLFF.

The table lists this clone with many counts. The CDR3 is CASRLAGVSGNEQFF. The CDR3 nucleotides read TGCGCCAGCAGGCTAGCGGGAGTATCCGGAAATGAGCAGTTCTTC. This chain joins TRBV5-1 and TRBJ2-1, with 10 bases identical to TRBD2. The CDR3 is 15 residues long. Looked up from germline, CDR1 is SGHRS and CDR2 is YFSETQ. The V segment lost 5 bases and the J segment 7 bases; nucleotides outside the gene matches: 9.

There are many counts of this clone. The same CDR3 arises from other DNA sequences in this sample as well. This chain connects TRBV18 to TRBJ2-3, with 7 bases fitting TRBD1. V lost 3 bases, J lost 0 bases, and 6 bases stayed unmatched. This CDR3 is 16 amino acids long. Germline V gene data show CDR1 as KGHSH and CDR2 as LQKENI. Written as DNA, the CDR3 is TGTGCCAGCTCACCCCTCCCGGGACAGAGCACAGATACGCAGTATTTT. It encodes CASSPLPGQSTDTQYF.

J is TRBJ1-2 and V is TRBV28; D not resolved. CDR1 is MDHEN and CDR2 is SYDVKM in the germline V gene. This CDR3 spans 13 amino acids. V was pared by 7 bases and J by 4 bases, with 13 bases between. CDR3 sequence: CASTTVRVYGYTF. In DNA form, the CDR3 reads TGTGCCAGCACTACGGTGCGGGTCTATGGCTACACCTTC.

This clone came up once. The junction departs from germline at one end; a sequencing error may be responsible. CDR3 sequence: CAGSLSGQNYQPQHF. The CDR3 region has the DNA TGCGCCGGCAGCTTGTCGGGACAAAACTATCAGCCCCAGCATTTT. The chain employs TRBV5-1 and TRBJ1-5, with a possible D match to TRBD1 (6 bases). The CDR3 totals 15 residues. Germline values: CDR1 SGHRS, CDR2 YFSETQ.

With regard to this clone: At one boundary the junction diverges from the germline segment, which might be a read error. The chain uses TRBV6-2 or TRBV6-3 and TRBJ2-7; 10 bases map to TRBD1. The CDR3 totals 17 residues. CDR1 is MNHEY, CDR2 SVGEGT, per germline. CDR3 region: CASSYSGIGTGAYEQYF. The DNA for the CDR3 is TGCGCCAGCAGTTACTCTGGCATAGGGACAGGGGCGTACGAGCAGTACTTC.

In this sample, this clone turned up a few times. This chain links TRBV19 with TRBJ2-3; a possible D gene is TRBD1 (5 bases). CDR1 is LNHDA and CDR2 is SQIVND in the germline V gene (reference sequence). There are 14 residues in the CDR3. The V end lost 7 bases, the J end lost 2 bases, and 13 bases lay between the germline ends. In DNA form, the CDR3 reads TGTGCCAGTAAAGCAGGGCTTAACACAGATACGCAGTATTTT. Translation: CASKAGLNTDTQYF.

A note on this clone: This sequence may be a read error, since a much larger clone differs from it by one base. Additional DNA sequences in this sample encode the identical CDR3. CDR3 loop: CASSLSRPHGTQYF. The CDR3, as DNA: TGTGCCAGCAGCTTATCCCGGCCCCATGGTACGCAATATTTT. V gene TRBV7-2 combines with J gene TRBJ2-3, with no clear D. Germline V gives CDR1 SGHTA, CDR2 FQGNSA. This CDR3 has 14 amino acids.

This clone was seen at least ten times. The DNA of the CDR3 is TGTGCCAGTAAGCGGCAGACTAACACTGAAGCTTTCTTT. Translation: CASKRQTNTEAFF. J is TRBJ1-1 and V is TRBV19; D gene unclear. V dropped 7 bases and J dropped 2 bases, with 11 bases sitting between them. Germline values: CDR1 LNHDA, CDR2 SQIVND (reference sequence). The CDR3 length is 13 residues.

This clone was seen at least ten times. J is TRBJ1-5 and V is TRBV3-1, with D tentatively TRBD1 (6 bases). V was trimmed by 1 base and J by 7 bases, leaving 29 bases between them. Germline V gives CDR1 LGHDT, CDR2 YNNKEL (reference sequence). This CDR3 contains 20 residues. This CDR3 is CASSQVLSLQGDRRAQPQHF. CDR3 sequence (DNA): TGTGCCAGCAGCCAAGTCCTCTCGTTACAGGGCGACCGCAGGGCCCAGCCCCAGCATTTT.

In this sample, this clone turned up a few times. The chain joins TRBV6-2 or TRBV6-3 to TRBJ1-6, with D maybe TRBD1 (6 bases). The CDR3 runs 13 residues. Germline V gives CDR1 MNHEY, CDR2 SVGEGT. Trimming stripped 7 bases from V and 10 bases from J, with 14 bases between. The CDR3 DNA is TGTGCCAGCACGGCCTACAGGGTCTCACCCCTCCACTTT. This sequence encodes CASTAYRVSPLHF.

This clone was counted at least ten times. The chain employs TRBV4-1 and TRBJ1-3, with 9 bases aligning to TRBD1. CDR3 size: 18 residues. Losses at the gene ends were 1 base for V and 0 bases for J; bases not matched to a gene: 7. CDR1 is MGHRA and CDR2 is YSYEKL in the germline V gene. As DNA, the CDR3 is TGCGCCAGCAGCCAAGTTACGACAGGGGGTATCTCTGGAAACACCATATATTTT. It is translated as CASSQVTTGGISGNTIYF.

This clone has at least ten counts. Other nucleotide sequences in the sample specify the same CDR3. V is TRBV7-8 and J is TRBJ2-2; 8 nucleotides match TRBD1. Germline V CDR1 and CDR2: SGHVS, FQNEAQ. V dropped 5 bases and J dropped 3; count of bases not matched to a gene: 5. The CDR3 has 15 residues. CDR3 nucleotides: TGTGCCAGCAGCCTCCGGGACAGGTACACCGGGGAGCTGTTTTTT. This translates into CASSLRDRYTGELFF. The whole variable domain, remainder taken from reference TRBV7-8 and TRBJ2-2, is GAGVSQSPRYKVAKRGQDVALRCDPISGHVSLFWYQQALGQGPEFLTYFQNEAQLDKSGLPSDRFFAERPEGSVSTLKIQRTQQEDSAVYLCASSLRDRYTGELFFGEGSRLTVL.

The table lists this clone with many counts. The chain joins TRBV20-1 to TRBJ2-1, with 7 bases identical to TRBD2. This CDR3 spans 15 amino acids. The junction had 11 bases not matched to a gene; V was cut back by 6 bases and J by 3 bases. Germline CDR1 DFQATT, CDR2 SNEGSKA (reference sequence). The CDR3 region is CSAAARERVYNEQFF. In DNA form, the CDR3 reads TGCAGTGCAGCCGCGCGGGAGAGAGTCTACAATGAGCAGTTCTTC.

This clone was seen at least ten times. V gene TRBV9 combines with J gene TRBJ1-2; no clear D. The CDR3 length is 15 residues. V lost 4 bases and J lost 2, with 15 bases in between. Germline CDR1 is SGDLS and CDR2 is YYNGEE. CDR3 sequence reads: CASSPTGAGNYGYTF. The CDR3 DNA follows: TGTGCCAGCAGCCCCACCGGCGCGGGAAACTATGGCTACACCTTC. Full variable domain (remainder filled in from reference TRBV9 and TRBJ1-2): DSGVTQTPKHLITATGQRVTLRCSPRSGDLSVYWYQQSLDQGLQFLIQYYNGEERAKGNILERFSAQQFPDLHSELNLSSLELGDSALYFCASSPTGAGNYGYTFGSGTRLTVV.

This clone was counted many times. The chain couples TRBV9 to TRBJ1-5; 7 positions agree with TRBD1. With V trimmed by 4 bases and J by 4 bases, 14 bases remained unmatched. The CDR3 runs to 17 residues. Germline V gives CDR1 SGDLS, CDR2 YYNGEE. CDR3: CASSKGRRQGVNQPQHF. Written as DNA, the CDR3 is TGTGCCAGCAGCAAGGGGAGGAGACAGGGTGTAAATCAGCCCCAGCATTTT. The full variable domain, rest sourced from reference TRBV9 and TRBJ1-5, is DSGVTQTPKHLITATGQRVTLRCSPRSGDLSVYWYQQSLDQGLQFLIQYYNGEERAKGNILERFSAQQFPDLHSELNLSSLELGDSALYFCASSKGRRQGVNQPQHFGDGTRLSIL.

Many counts were recorded for this clone. The V gene is TRBV3-1, the J gene TRBJ2-2; D possibly corresponds to TRBD2 (6 bases). The CDR3 sequence is 18 residues long. Germline CDR1 reads LGHDT; CDR2 reads YNNKEL (reference sequence). V was clipped by 0 bases and J by 6 bases, with 20 bases between them. The CDR3 DNA sequence: TGTGCCAGCAGCCAAGATTGGGGCGGGATGGACTTCGCCGGGGAGCTGTTTTTT. The encoded protein is CASSQDWGGMDFAGELFF.